This is a list of T cell receptor beta chains from one sample in a study of shared clonotypes between healthy human individuals. The assay was immunoSEQ multiplex PCR, and TCRdb's table has in-frame clones only and misses some. The table includes about 2.3 million clones, 80% to 95% detected once. Sequencing used naive CD4+ T cells from PBMCs. These receptors all stem from a man aged 18 to 30 in good health. Some clones in this sample may be carry-over from other donors' samples. The CDR3 runs from the conserved cysteine through the conserved F or W.

V: TRBV15
J: TRBJ1-4
length: 15
CDR3: CATSREGYANEKLFF

V: TRBV28
J: TRBJ1-4
length: 11
CDR3: CASATNEKLFF

V: TRBV7-3
J: TRBJ2-2
length: 14
CDR3: CASSLLSPTGELFF

V: TRBV11-2
J: TRBJ1-2
length: 16
CDR3: CASHNIKRQGANGYTF

V: TRBV6-1
J: TRBJ1-1
length: 14
CDR3: CASSVSLQAPEAFF

V: TRBV29-1
J: TRBJ2-1
length: 12
CDR3: CSVVPGGVEQFF

V: TRBV27
J: TRBJ2-7
length: 14
CDR3: CASSLQGRNYEQYF

V: TRBV5-4
J: TRBJ2-7
length: 14
CDR3: CASSATGKGYEQYF

V: TRBV28
J: TRBJ2-7
length: 12
CDR3: CATHRGPYEQYF

V: TRBV11-2
J: TRBJ2-7
length: 14
CDR3: CASSLGGGPYEQYF

V: TRBV6-1
J: TRBJ1-4
length: 17
CDR3: CASSAPPGRPGGEKLFF

V: TRBV5-6
J: TRBJ2-5
length: 16
CDR3: CASSLFSGQTQETQYF

V: TRBV19
J: TRBJ1-2
length: 16
CDR3: CASSPTGTGVDYGYTF

V: TRBV5-6
J: TRBJ2-4
length: 16
CDR3: CASSSPSGRRGNIQYF

V: TRBV11-2
J: TRBJ1-1
length: 15
CDR3: CASSLFMGVGTEAFF

V: TRBV7-3
J: TRBJ2-7
length: 14
CDR3: CASSPGVYPYEQYF

V: TRBV4-3
J: TRBJ2-7
length: 16
CDR3: CASSQTLAGGFNEQYF

V: TRBV6-1
J: TRBJ1-4
length: 15
CDR3: CASSRQGSTNEKLFF

V: TRBV30
J: TRBJ2-1
length: 11
CDR3: CAWGRSNEQFF

V: TRBV29-1
J: TRBJ2-2
length: 12
CDR3: CSVAVNTGELFF

V: TRBV6-1
J: TRBJ2-3
length: 14
CDR3: CASIPEYSTDTQYF

V: TRBV10-3
J: TRBJ1-1
length: 14
CDR3: CAITPEGWNTEAFF

V: TRBV6-1
J: TRBJ2-7
length: 14
CDR3: CASSEAAGPYEQYF

V: TRBV30
J: TRBJ2-7
length: 13
CDR3: CAWGQGETYEQYF

V: TRBV7-2
J: TRBJ2-5
length: 15
CDR3: CASSLEQGRRETQYF

V: TRBV4-1
J: TRBJ1-3
length: 15
CDR3: CASRTRGLPGNTIYF

V: TRBV5-1
J: TRBJ2-5
length: 14
CDR3: CASSLAGYQETQYF

V: TRBV19
J: TRBJ1-1
length: 16
CDR3: CASRDRGQLMNTEAFF

V: TRBV11-3
J: TRBJ1-3
length: 17
CDR3: CASSSGTGGITGDTIYF

V: TRBV5-8
J: TRBJ2-4
length: 15
CDR3: CASSSGLADKNIQYF

V: TRBV15
J: TRBJ2-2
length: 14
CDR3: CATSREGNTGELFF

V: TRBV30
J: TRBJ1-1
length: 13
CDR3: CAWKWDMITEAFF

V: TRBV7-2
J: TRBJ2-1
length: 16
CDR3: CASSPRTALSYNEQFF

V: TRBV19
J: TRBJ1-5
length: 13
CDR3: CASRTGYNQPQHF

V: TRBV27
J: TRBJ2-3
length: 16
CDR3: CASSPRGLGITDTQYF

V: TRBV21-1
J: TRBJ1-2
length: 13
CDR3: CASSKDGKGGYTF

V: TRBV5-4
J: TRBJ2-4
length: 17
CDR3: CASSSHTGKGAKNIQYF

V: TRBV28
J: TRBJ1-3
length: 12
CDR3: CASSLVTNTIYF

V: TRBV28
J: TRBJ2-7
length: 17
CDR3: CASTVGGKGPAAYEQYF